This TCR beta chain was obtained from a study of identical twins. Germline values: CDR1 MNHNS, CDR2 SASEGT. The CDR3 runs 16 residues. Trimming shortened V by 4 bases and J by 5 bases, and 20 bases separated the two germline ends. TCRdb re-derived calls from the 5' RACE reads in MiXCR, one entry per CDR3 protein. The repertoire has around 490,000 distinct CDR3 sequences, under 25% of them found once; the top ten carry approximately 0.49%. These same records also appear under a second study, on yellow fever vaccine responses in identical twins.

The TCR sequence derives from a woman aged 18-29 years in good health. The V and J genes are TRBV6-1 and TRBJ2-5, with TRBD2 as a possible D gene (5 bases). Specimen: CD4+ T cells sorted from blood. The CDR3 DNA reads as TGTGCCAGCAGTGCCGAGGGTAGTTTAATGCTGGAGACCCAGTACTTC. Protein: CASSAEGSLMLETQYF.